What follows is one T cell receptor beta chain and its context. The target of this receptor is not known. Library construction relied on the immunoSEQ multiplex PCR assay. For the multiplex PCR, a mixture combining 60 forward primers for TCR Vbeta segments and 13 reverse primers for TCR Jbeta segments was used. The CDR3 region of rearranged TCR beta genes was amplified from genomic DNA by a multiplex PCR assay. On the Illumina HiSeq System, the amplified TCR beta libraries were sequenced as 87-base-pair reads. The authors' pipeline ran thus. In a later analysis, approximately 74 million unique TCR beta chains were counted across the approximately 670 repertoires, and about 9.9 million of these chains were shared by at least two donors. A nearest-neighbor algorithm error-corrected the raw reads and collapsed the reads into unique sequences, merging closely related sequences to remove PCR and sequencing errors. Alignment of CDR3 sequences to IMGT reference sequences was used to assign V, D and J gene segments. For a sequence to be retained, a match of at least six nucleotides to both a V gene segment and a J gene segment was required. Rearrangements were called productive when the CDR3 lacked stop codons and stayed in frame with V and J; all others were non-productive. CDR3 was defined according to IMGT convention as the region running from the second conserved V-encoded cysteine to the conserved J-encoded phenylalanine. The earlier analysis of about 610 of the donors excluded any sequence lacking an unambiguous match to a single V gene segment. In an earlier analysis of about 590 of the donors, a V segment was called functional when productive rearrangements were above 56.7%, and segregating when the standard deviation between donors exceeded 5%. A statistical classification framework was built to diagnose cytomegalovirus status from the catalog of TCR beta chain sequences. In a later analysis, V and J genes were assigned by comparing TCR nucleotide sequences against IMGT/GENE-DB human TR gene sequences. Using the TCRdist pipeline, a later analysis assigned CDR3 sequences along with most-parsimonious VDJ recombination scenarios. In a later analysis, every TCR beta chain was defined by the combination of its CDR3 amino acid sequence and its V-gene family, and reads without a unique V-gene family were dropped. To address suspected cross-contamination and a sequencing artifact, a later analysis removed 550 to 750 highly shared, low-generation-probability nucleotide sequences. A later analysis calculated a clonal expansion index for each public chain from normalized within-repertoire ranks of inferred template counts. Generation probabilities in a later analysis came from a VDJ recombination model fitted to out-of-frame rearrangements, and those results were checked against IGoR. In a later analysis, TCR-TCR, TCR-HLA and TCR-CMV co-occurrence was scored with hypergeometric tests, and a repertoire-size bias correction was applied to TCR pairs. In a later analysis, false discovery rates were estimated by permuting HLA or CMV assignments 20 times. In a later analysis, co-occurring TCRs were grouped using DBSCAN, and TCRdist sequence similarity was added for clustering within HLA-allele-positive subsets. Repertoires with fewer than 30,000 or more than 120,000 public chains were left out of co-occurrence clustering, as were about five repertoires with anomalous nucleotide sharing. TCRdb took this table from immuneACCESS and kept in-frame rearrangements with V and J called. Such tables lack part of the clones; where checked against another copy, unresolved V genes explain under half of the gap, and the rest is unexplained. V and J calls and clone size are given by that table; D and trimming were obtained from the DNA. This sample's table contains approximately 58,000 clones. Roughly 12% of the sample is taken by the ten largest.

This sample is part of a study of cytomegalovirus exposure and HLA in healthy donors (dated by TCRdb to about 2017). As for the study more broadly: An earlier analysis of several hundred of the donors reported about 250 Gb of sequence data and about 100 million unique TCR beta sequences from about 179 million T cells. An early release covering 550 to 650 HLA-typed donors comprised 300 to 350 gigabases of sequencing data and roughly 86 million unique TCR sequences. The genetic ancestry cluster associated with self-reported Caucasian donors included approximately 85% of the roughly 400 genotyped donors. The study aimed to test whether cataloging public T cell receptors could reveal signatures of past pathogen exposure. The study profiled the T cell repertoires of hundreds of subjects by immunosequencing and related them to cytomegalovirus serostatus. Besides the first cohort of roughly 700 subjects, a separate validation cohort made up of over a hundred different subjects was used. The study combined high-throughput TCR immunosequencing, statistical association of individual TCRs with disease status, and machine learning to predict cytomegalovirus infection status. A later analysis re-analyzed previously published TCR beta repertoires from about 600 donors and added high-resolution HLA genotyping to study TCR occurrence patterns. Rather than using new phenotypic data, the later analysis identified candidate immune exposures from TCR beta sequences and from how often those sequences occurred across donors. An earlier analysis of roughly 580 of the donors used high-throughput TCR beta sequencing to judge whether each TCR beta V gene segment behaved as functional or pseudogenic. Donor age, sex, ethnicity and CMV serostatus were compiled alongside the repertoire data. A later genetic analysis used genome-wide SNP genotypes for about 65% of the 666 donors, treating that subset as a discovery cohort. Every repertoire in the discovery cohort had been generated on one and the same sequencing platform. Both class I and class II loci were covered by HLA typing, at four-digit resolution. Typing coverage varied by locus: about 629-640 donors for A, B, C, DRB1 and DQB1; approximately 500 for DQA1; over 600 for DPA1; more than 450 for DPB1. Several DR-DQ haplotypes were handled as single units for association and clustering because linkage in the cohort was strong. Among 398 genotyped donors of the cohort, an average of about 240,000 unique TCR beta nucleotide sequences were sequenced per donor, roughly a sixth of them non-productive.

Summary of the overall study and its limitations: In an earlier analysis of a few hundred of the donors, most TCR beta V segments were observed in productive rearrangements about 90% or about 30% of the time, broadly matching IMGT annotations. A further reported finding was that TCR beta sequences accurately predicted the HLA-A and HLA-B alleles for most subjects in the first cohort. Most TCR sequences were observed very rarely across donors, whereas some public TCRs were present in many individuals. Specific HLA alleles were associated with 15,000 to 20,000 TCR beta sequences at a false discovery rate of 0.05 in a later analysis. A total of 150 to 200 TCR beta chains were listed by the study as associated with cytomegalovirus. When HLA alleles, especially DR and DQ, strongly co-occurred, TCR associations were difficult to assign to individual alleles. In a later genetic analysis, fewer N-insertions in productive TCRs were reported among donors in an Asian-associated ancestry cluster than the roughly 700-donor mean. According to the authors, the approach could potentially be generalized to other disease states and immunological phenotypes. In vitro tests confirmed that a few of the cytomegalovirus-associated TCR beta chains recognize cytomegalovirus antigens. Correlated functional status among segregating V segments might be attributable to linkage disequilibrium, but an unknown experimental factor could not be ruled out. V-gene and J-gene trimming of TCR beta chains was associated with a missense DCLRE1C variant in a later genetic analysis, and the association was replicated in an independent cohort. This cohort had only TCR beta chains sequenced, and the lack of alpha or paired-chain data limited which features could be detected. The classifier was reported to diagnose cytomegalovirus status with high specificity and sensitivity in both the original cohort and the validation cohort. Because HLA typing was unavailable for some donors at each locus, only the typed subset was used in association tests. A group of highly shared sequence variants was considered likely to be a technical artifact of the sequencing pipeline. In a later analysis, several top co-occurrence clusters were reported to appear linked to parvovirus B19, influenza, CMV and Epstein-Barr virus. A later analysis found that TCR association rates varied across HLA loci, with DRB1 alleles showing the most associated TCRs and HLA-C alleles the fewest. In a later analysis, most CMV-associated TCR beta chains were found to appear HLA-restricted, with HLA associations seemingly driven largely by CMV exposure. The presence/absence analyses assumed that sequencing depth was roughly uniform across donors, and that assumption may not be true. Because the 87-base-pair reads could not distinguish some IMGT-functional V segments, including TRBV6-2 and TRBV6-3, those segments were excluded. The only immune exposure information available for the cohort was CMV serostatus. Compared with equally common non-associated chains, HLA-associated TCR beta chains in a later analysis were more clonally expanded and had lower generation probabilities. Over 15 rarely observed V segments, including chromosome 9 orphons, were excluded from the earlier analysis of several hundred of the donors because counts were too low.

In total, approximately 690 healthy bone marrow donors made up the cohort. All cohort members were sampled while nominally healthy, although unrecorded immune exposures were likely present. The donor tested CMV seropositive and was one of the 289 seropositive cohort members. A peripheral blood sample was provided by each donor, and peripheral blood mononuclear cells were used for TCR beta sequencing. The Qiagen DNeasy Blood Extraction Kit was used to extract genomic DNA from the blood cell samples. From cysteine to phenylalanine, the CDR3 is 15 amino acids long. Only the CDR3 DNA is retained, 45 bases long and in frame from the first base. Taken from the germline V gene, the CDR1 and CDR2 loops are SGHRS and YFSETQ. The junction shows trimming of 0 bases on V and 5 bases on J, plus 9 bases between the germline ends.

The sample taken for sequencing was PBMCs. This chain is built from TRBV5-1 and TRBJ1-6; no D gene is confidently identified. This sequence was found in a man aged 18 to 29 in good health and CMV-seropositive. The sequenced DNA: TGCGCCAGCAGCTTGGATTTCGCAGATAATTCACCCCTCCACTTT. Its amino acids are CASSLDFADNSPLHF.